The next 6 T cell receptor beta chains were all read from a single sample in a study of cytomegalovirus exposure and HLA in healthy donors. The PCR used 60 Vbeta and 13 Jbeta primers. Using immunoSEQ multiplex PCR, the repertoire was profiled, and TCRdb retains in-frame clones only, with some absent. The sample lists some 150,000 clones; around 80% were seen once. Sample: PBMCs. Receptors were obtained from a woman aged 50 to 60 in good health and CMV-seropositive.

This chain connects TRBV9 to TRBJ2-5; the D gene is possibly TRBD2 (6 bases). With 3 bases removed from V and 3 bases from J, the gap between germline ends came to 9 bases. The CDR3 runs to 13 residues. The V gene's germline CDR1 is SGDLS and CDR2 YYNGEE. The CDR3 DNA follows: TGTGCCAGCAGCGACGGGGGTGAAGAGACCCAGTACTTC. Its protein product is CASSDGGEETQYF.

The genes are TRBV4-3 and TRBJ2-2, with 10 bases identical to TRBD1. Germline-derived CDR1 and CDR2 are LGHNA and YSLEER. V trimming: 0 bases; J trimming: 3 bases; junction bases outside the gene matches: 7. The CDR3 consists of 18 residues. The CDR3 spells CASSQDVGQGKDTGELFF. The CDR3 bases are TGCGCCAGCAGCCAAGATGTGGGACAGGGGAAGGACACCGGGGAGCTGTTTTTT.

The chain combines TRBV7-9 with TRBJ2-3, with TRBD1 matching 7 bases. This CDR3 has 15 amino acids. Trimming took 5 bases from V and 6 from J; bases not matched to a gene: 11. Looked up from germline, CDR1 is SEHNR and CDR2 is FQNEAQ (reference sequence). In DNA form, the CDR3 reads TGTGCCAGCAGCAAGACAGGGTTTTCCATCGATACGCAGTATTTT. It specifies CASSKTGFSIDTQYF.

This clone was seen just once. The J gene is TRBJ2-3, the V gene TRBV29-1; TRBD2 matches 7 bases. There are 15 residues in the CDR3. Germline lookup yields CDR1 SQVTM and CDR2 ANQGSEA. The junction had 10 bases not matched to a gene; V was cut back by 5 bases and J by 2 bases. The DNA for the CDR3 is TGCAGCGTTCCGACGGCTAGCGGATTCACAGATACGCAGTATTTT. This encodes CSVPTASGFTDTQYF.

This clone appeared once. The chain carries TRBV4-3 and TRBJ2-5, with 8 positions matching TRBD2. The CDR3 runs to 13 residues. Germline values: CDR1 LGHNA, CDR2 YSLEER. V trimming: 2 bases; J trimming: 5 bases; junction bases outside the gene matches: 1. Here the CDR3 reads CASSQTGGETQYF. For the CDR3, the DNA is TGCGCCAGCAGCCAAACGGGAGGGGAGACCCAGTACTTC.

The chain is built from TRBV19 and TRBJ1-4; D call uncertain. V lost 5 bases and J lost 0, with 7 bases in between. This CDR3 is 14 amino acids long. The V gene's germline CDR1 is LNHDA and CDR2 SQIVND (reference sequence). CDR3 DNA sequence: TGTGCCAGTAGTGCGGTTGCAACTAATGAAAAACTGTTTTTT. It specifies CASSAVATNEKLFF.